One and the same sample provided the 14 T cell receptor beta chains below, sequenced in a study of T-cell memory formation after mild COVID-19. TCRdb recomputed calls from the 5' RACE reads with MiXCR, one row per CDR3 protein. The table includes about 470,000 distinct CDR3 sequences, approximately 23% detected once. The sample taken for sequencing was PBMCs or a T cell subset sorted from them (not recorded which). The receptors were gathered from an adult woman who had mild COVID-19 (a few samples of this study predate the infection). Cell type and time point are not known.

This clonotype appeared a few times. The rearrangement uses TRBV12-3 or TRBV12-4 and TRBJ1-1; possibly TRBD1 for D (5 bases). The CDR3 is 17 amino acids. The ends were cut back, 4 bases at V and 3 bases at J, with 21 bases in the middle. This CDR3 reads CASSSRAGGFVDTEAFF. CDR3 DNA sequence: TGTGCCAGCAGTTCGCGAGCTGGGGGATTTGTGGACACTGAAGCTTTCTTT.

Concerning this clonotype: This sequence may be a read error, since a much larger clone differs from it by one base. This chain uses TRBV12-3 or TRBV12-4 with TRBJ2-1; tentatively, D is TRBD1 or TRBD2 (6 bases each). This CDR3 has 14 amino acids. The CDR3 region has the DNA TGTGCCAGCAGTGCGGGACACAACTACACTGAGCAGTTCTTC. It translates to CASSAGHNYTEQFF.

V usage is TRBV6-5 and J usage is TRBJ2-6; D is undetermined. The germline V gene has CDR1 MNHEY and CDR2 SVGAGI. The CDR3 runs to 15 residues. The V gene lost 2 bases and the J gene lost 0 bases, with 5 bases spanning the gap. In nucleotides, the CDR3 is TGTGCCAGCAGTTACGACAACTCTGGGGCCAACGTCCTGACTTTC. Protein sequence: CASSYDNSGANVLTF.

At least ten counts were recorded for this clonotype. The V and J genes are TRBV5-4 and TRBJ2-5; 12 bases are a match to TRBD2. This CDR3 comprises 13 residues. In germline, CDR1 is SGHNT, CDR2 YYREEE (reference sequence). V trimming: 6 bases; J trimming: 5 bases; junction bases outside the gene matches: 2. The CDR3 DNA follows: TGTGCCAGCACGACTAGCGGGAGTGAGACCCAGTACTTC. Encoded protein: CASTTSGSETQYF.

V usage is TRBV9 and J usage is TRBJ1-2; weak D call: TRBD1 (6 bases). Germline CDR1 reads SGDLS; CDR2 reads YYNGEE. The CDR3 loop spans 14 amino acids. V was cut by 2 bases and J by 3 bases, with 11 bases left in between. This chain's CDR3 is CASSVSTGHYGYTF. In DNA form, the CDR3 reads TGTGCCAGCAGCGTGTCAACAGGGCACTATGGCTACACCTTC.

This chain connects TRBV4-2 to TRBJ2-1, with D possibly being TRBD1 or TRBD2 (6 bases each). Germline-derived CDR1 and CDR2 are LGHNA and YNFKEQ. The ends were cut back, 2 bases at V and 8 bases at J, with 19 bases in the middle. CDR3 size: 16 residues. The CDR3 coding sequence is TGTGCCAGCAGCCAAAAATTAAGCGTGGAGGGGGATGAGCAGTTCTTC. Translating it yields CASSQKLSVEGDEQFF.

The rearrangement links TRBV18 to TRBJ2-1; 9 bases match TRBD2. This CDR3 is built from 13 residues. V shed 8 bases, J shed 10 bases, and the junction held 9 bases outside the gene matches. The germline V gene has CDR1 KGHSH and CDR2 LQKENI. This CDR3 is CASLDLAGKEQFF. In nucleotides, the CDR3 is TGTGCCAGCCTGGATCTAGCGGGGAAAGAGCAGTTCTTC.

This clonotype was counted a few times. This chain joins TRBV10-3 and TRBJ1-5, with 11 bases aligning to TRBD1. Germline V CDR1 and CDR2: ENHRY, SYGVKD. This CDR3 has 16 amino acids. The ends lost 4 bases at V and 2 bases at J; junction bases unmatched: 4. The CDR3, as DNA: TGTGCCATCAGTGCCGGGACAGGGGGAGGCAATCAGCCCCAGCATTTT. Its translation is CAISAGTGGGNQPQHF.

The chain uses TRBV12-3 or TRBV12-4 and TRBJ1-1; D gene uncertain. Deletions cut 6 bases from V and 3 bases from J, with 17 bases between. This CDR3 is built from 15 residues. CDR3 region: CASSDLLHIYTEAFF. The CDR3 nucleotides are TGTGCCAGCAGCGACCTCCTTCACATCTACACTGAAGCTTTCTTT.

The chain combines TRBV20-1 with TRBJ1-5; 7 bases are a match to TRBD1. This CDR3 is built from 15 residues. Germline V lookup: CDR1 DFQATT, CDR2 SNEGSKA (reference sequence). Losses at the gene ends were 5 bases for V and 2 bases for J; bases not matched to a gene: 9. The CDR3 nucleotides are TGCAGTGCTTCACTCAGGGGGGGGGGCAATCAGCCCCAGCATTTT. Its protein product is CSASLRGGGNQPQHF.

This clonotype has only a few counts. The chain links TRBV11-2 to TRBJ1-2; D call uncertain. Trimming left V 2 bases short and J 6 bases short, with 13 bases between. Per the germline V gene, CDR1 is SGHAT and CDR2 is FQNNGV. The CDR3 is 14 amino acids. The CDR3 sequence is CASSLSGYRNGYTF. DNA for the CDR3: TGTGCCAGCAGCTTATCCGGGTATCGCAATGGCTACACCTTC. The variable domain in full, with the rest retrieved from reference TRBV11-2 and TRBJ1-2, is EAGVAQSPRYKIIEKRQSVAFWCNPISGHATLYWYQQILGQGPKLLIQFQNNGVVDDSQLPKDRFSAERLKGVDSTLKIQPAKLEDSAVYLCASSLSGYRNGYTFGSGTRLTVV.

This clonotype has just a few counts. The chain uses TRBV5-1 and TRBJ1-2; D may be TRBD1 (6 bases). This CDR3 has 12 amino acids. Per the germline V gene, CDR1 is SGHRS and CDR2 is YFSETQ. Trimming took 3 bases from V and 6 from J, leaving 9 bases between them. The CDR3, as DNA: TGCGCCAGCAGCTGGGACATAGATGGCTACACCTTC. Translation: CASSWDIDGYTF.

This clonotype was detected a few times. The chain carries TRBV20-1 and TRBJ2-7; a weak D match, TRBD2 (5 bases). The CDR3 consists of 14 residues. V was clipped by 5 bases and J by 2 bases, with 16 bases between them. Germline V gene sequence: CDR1 DFQATT, CDR2 SNEGSKA (reference sequence). CDR3 bases: TGCAGTGCTCGCGGACTGGACCGAACCTACGAGCAGTACTTC. It codes for CSARGLDRTYEQYF.

J is TRBJ2-1 and V is TRBV5-4; 11 positions agree with TRBD1. Losses at the gene ends were 4 bases for V and 6 bases for J; bases not matched to a gene: 6. The germline CDR1 and CDR2 sequences are SGHNT and YYREEE (reference sequence). The CDR3 sequence is 15 residues long. Here the CDR3 DNA reads TGTGCCAGCAGCATCGGACAGGGGGCCGGCAATGAGCAGTTCTTC. It encodes CASSIGQGAGNEQFF.